A single sample is the source of the 15 T cell receptor beta chains below, sequenced in a study of beta chain features in type 1 diabetes. The entirety of the isolated RNA underwent reverse transcription, so expressed TCRB transcripts were sequenced. This table comes from immunoSEQ multiplex PCR, and its TCRdb copy is limited to in-frame clones, with some not included. The table records 70,000 to 95,000 clones, 25% to 35% of them present only once. Sequencing used stem cell memory CD4+ T cells from blood. The source is a woman aged 18-35 years in good health.

V gene TRBV29-1 combines with J gene TRBJ1-1, with D unclear. Germline assignment: CDR1 SQVTM and CDR2 ANQGSEA. V dropped 2 bases and J dropped 2 bases, with 12 bases sitting between them. This CDR3 has 14 residues. The CDR3 region has the DNA TGCAGCGTTGAAAGTAGAGCGTTTAACACTGAAGCTTTCTTT. Amino acids: CSVESRAFNTEAFF.

The chain recombines TRBV7-2 with TRBJ1-6; 8 positions agree with TRBD1. V shed 3 bases, J shed 7 bases, and the junction held 5 bases outside the gene matches. Germline V CDR1 and CDR2: SGHTA, FQGNSA. The CDR3 is 15 amino acids. The chain's CDR3 is CASSLRQGRNSPLHF. CDR3 sequence (DNA): TGTGCCAGCAGCTTGAGACAGGGGCGAAATTCACCCCTCCACTTT.

The V and J genes are TRBV4-1 and TRBJ2-1, with 11 bases matching TRBD2. V gave up 2 bases and J gave up 2 bases; unmatched junction bases: 2. Germline-derived CDR1 and CDR2 are MGHRA and YSYEKL. The CDR3 sequence is 16 residues long. The CDR3 spells CASSQWGLAAYNEQFF. The CDR3 nucleotides are TGCGCCAGCAGCCAATGGGGACTAGCGGCCTACAATGAGCAGTTCTTC.

This clone was seen a few times. The J gene is TRBJ1-1, the V gene TRBV30, with unresolved D. The CDR3 totals 13 residues. Germline CDR1 and CDR2: GTSNPN and SVGIG (reference sequence). The ends were cut back, 0 bases at V and 5 bases at J, with 10 bases in the middle. The CDR3 DNA is TGTGCCTGGAGTGTAGACGCGGGGACTGAAGCTTTCTTT. This sequence encodes CAWSVDAGTEAFF.

The rearrangement links TRBV7-2 to TRBJ1-6, with D possibly TRBD1 on 6 matching bases. This CDR3 comprises 14 residues. With 5 bases removed from V and 7 bases from J, the gap between germline ends came to 12 bases. CDR1 is SGHTA and CDR2 is FQGNSA in the germline V gene. The CDR3 protein is CASSATGINSPLHF. The CDR3 DNA is TGTGCCAGCAGCGCCACAGGGATCAATTCACCCCTCCACTTT.

The gene calls are TRBV27 and TRBJ2-6, with D perhaps matching TRBD1 (5 bases). Germline CDR1 reads MNHEY; CDR2 reads SMNVEV (reference sequence). This CDR3 spans 17 amino acids. V was shortened by 4 bases and J by 0 bases, with 13 bases between the two germline ends. The CDR3 DNA follows: TGTGCCAGCAGTTCCGCAGGGCCTTTCTCTGGGGCCAACGTCCTGACTTTC. This translates into CASSSAGPFSGANVLTF.

The chain is built from TRBV11-2 and TRBJ2-3; no definite D call. Germline CDR1 reads SGHAT; CDR2 reads FQNNGV. V gave up 3 bases and J gave up 4 bases, with 2 bases separating them. This CDR3 spans 11 amino acids. CDR3 amino acids: CASSFSDTQYF. The CDR3 DNA sequence: TGTGCCAGCAGCTTCTCAGATACGCAGTATTTT.

This clone was detected a few times. V is TRBV6-1 and J is TRBJ2-7; 7 positions match TRBD1. The CDR3 runs to 14 residues. After removal of 9 bases from V and 5 bases from J, the junction contained 13 bases not matched to a gene. CDR1 and CDR2 (germline): MNHNS, SASEGT. Here the CDR3 reads CASLNTGTVNEQYF. The CDR3 coding sequence is TGTGCCAGTCTTAACACCGGGACAGTGAACGAGCAGTACTTC.

CDR3 sequence (DNA): TGTGCCAGCAGACAGCAGGACTCCTACAATGAGCAGTTCTTC. As protein: CASRQQDSYNEQFF. The chain combines TRBV5-4 with TRBJ2-1; no clear D. The CDR3 has 14 amino acids. Trimming removed 5 bases from V and 0 bases from J, with 9 bases in between. Germline V gene lookup returns CDR1 SGHNT and CDR2 YYREEE (reference sequence).

V usage is TRBV7-8 and J usage is TRBJ2-1, with 9 bases that match TRBD2. The CDR3 is 16 residues long. Germline lookup yields CDR1 SGHVS and CDR2 FQNEAQ. Trimming took 5 bases from V and 0 from J; bases not matched to a gene: 5. The CDR3 region has the DNA TGTGCCAGCAGCAAAAGCGGGGGGATCTCCTACAATGAGCAGTTCTTC. It is translated as CASSKSGGISYNEQFF.

This clone showed up just a few times. This chain links TRBV11-2 with TRBJ1-3; D gene ambiguous. Germline CDR1 and CDR2: SGHAT and FQNNGV. V was cut by 5 bases and J by 1 base, with 15 bases left in between. The CDR3 is 16 amino acids. CDR3 sequence: CASSPYTGGSGNTIYF. The CDR3 DNA follows: TGTGCCAGCAGCCCCTATACGGGCGGGTCTGGAAACACCATATATTTT.

This clone was observed a few times. The chain recombines TRBV19 with TRBJ2-7; a possible D gene is TRBD1 (7 bases). The V gene's germline CDR1 is LNHDA and CDR2 SQIVND (reference sequence). The CDR3 contains 12 residues. V was shortened by 6 bases and J by 4 bases, with 10 bases between the two germline ends. The CDR3 sequence: CASSQGGYEQYF. As DNA, the CDR3 is TGTGCCAGTAGCCAGGGGGGTTACGAGCAGTACTTC. Full variable domain (missing parts from reference TRBV19 and TRBJ2-7): DGGITQSPKYLFRKEGQNVTLSCEQNLNHDAMYWYRQDPGQGLRLIYYSQIVNDFQKGDIAEGYSVSREKKESFPLTVTSAQKNPTAFYLCASSQGGYEQYFGPGTRLTVT.

The chain's CDR3 is CASGQGINQPQHF. The CDR3 nucleotides are TGTGCCAGCGGGCAGGGGATTAATCAGCCCCAGCATTTT. This chain links TRBV6-6 with TRBJ1-5, with D possibly being TRBD1 (6 bases). V was trimmed by 8 bases and J by 4 bases, leaving 12 bases between them. Germline CDR1 reads MNHNY; CDR2 reads SVGAGI (reference sequence). This CDR3 spans 13 amino acids.

This chain joins TRBV7-9 and TRBJ2-3; 8 bases are a match to TRBD1. V trimming: 5 bases; J trimming: 1 base; junction bases outside the gene matches: 5. The CDR3 is 15 residues long. Germline V gene sequence: CDR1 SEHNR, CDR2 FQNEAQ (reference sequence). CDR3 residues: CASSPQGERTDTQYF. CDR3 nucleotide sequence: TGTGCCAGCAGCCCACAGGGGGAGCGCACAGATACGCAGTATTTT.

This clone was seen a handful of times. J is TRBJ2-5 and V is TRBV5-6; no reliable D call. CDR3 length: 12 amino acids. The V and J ends lost 4 bases and 5 bases respectively, with 9 bases between them. The germline gives CDR1 SGHDT, CDR2 YYEEEE. Here the CDR3 DNA reads TGTGCCAGCAGCCTGGACGGGGAGACCCAGTACTTC. Protein product: CASSLDGETQYF.